This T cell receptor (beta chain) emerged from a study of beta chain features in type 1 diabetes. This clone was picked up a small number of times. Its antigen is as yet unknown. The CDR3 runs 15 residues. The V and J ends lost 7 bases and 5 bases, in that order; junction bases with no gene match: 11. Germline V gene data show CDR1 as MDHEN and CDR2 as SYDVKM. Expressed TCRB transcripts were sequenced because the entire RNA isolate underwent reverse transcription. Measured with immunoSEQ multiplex PCR; TCRdb has only the in-frame clones, and not every one. The data hold over 120,000 clones, with about an eighth observed a single time. Overall study findings and caveats: Type 1 diabetes patients showed a moderate but significant shortening of TCRB CDR3s in all four CD4+ subsets.

Sequenced: central memory CD4+ T cells from blood. The source of this sequence is a man younger than 35 with type 1 diabetes. V usage is TRBV28 and J usage is TRBJ2-7; 10 bases are shared with TRBD2. CDR3 bases: TGTGCCAGCAAAGACCAAGCGGGGGGGCTCGACGAGCAGTACTTC. Protein: CASKDQAGGLDEQYF.